This TCR beta chain stems from a study of blood T cells in healthy people across ages. A sample-barcoded 5' primer and a J-beta primer mix were used in a second PCR of about 7 to 12 cycles. TCRdb recomputed calls from the 5' RACE reads with MiXCR, one row per CDR3 protein. Here the sample spans 890,000 or so distinct CDR3 sequences, around 62% being singletons. The germline V gene has CDR1 LGHDT and CDR2 YNNKEL (reference sequence). The CDR3 has 13 residues. V was pared by 5 bases and J by 7 bases, with 12 bases between. The rearrangement joins TRBV3-1 to TRBJ2-4; possible D gene TRBD1, 5 bases. The source is a man aged 25-40 years in good health. Sequencing was done on a sample of blood. CDR3 bases: TGTGCCAGCAGCGACGAAAGACAGAACATTCAGTACTTC. As protein: CASSDERQNIQYF.